This note documents a single T cell receptor beta chain sequence. Its antigen is as yet unknown. Unique-molecular-identifier-tagged TCR beta cDNA libraries were used. Input amounts of 1 to 10 million T cells were used. These gave 500,000 or so cDNA molecules, so each molecule approximated one T cell. TCRdb called the PCR reads again in MiXCR, with one record for every CDR3 protein. The sample includes around 250,000 distinct CDR3 sequences, just over 35% of them seen just once. Looked up from germline, CDR1 is LNHNV and CDR2 is YYDKDF (reference sequence). V trimming: 0 bases; J trimming: 4 bases; junction bases outside the gene matches: 9. CDR3 size: 16 residues. The data derive from a study of post-analysis software for immune sequencing data. Looking at the study overall: Several disease courses (relapsing-remitting, secondary progressive and progressive-relapsing) of multiple sclerosis were included.

Whole-study results and caveats: Compared with controls, patients had more of roughly 5 TRBV segments, including TRBV5-6, TRBV5-1 and TRBV20-1. There was significantly lower normalized Chao1 diversity in multiple sclerosis patients than in controls. Strong co-clustering by F measure linked samples that shared a preparation batch.

The rearrangement uses TRBV15 and TRBJ2-7, with 7 bases that match TRBD2. The sequenced sample was blood. This receptor was identified in a girl under 18 with multiple sclerosis. CDR3 in amino acids: CATSRDRLRTSYEQYF. The CDR3 DNA follows: TGTGCCACCAGCAGAGATCGTCTAAGGACTAGTTACGAGCAGTACTTC.